The 29 T cell receptor beta chains below come from one sample, sequenced in a study of vaccination and CD4 T cells after COVID-19. These receptors have no identified antigens. Treatment in this sample: 10-day PBMC culture with coronavirus spike peptide pools or control peptides (ViraFEST assay). During the years 2011-2018, before the COVID-19 pandemic, the unexposed donor's CD4+ T cells were collected. Oncomine TCR Beta short-read sequencing was applied to DNA from cultured CD4+ T cells. Via MiXCR, TCRdb re-called the PCR reads, giving one row per CDR3 protein. The data show around 4,800 distinct CDR3 sequences, with more than 25% seen just once and roughly a third held by the top ten. The sequencing input was CD4+ T cells from blood, cultured in vitro. The source is a human donor in good health.

This clonotype was counted between two and nine times. J is TRBJ2-7 and V is TRBV20-1; the match to TRBD2 covers 12 bases. The CDR3 runs 14 residues. Germline CDR1 reads DFQATT; CDR2 reads SNEGSKA (reference sequence). V was pared by 5 bases and J by 0 bases, with 2 bases of the junction left unmatched. The DNA of the CDR3 is TGCAGTGCTCGGACTAGCGGGGCCTCCTACGAGCAGTACTTC. It specifies CSARTSGASYEQYF.

This clonotype was seen more than once but under ten times. The chain combines TRBV5-1 with TRBJ2-7; a weak D match, TRBD1 (5 bases). The CDR3 length is 11 residues. The germline V and J ends were trimmed by 2 bases and 9 bases, with 9 bases remaining between them. The germline V gene has CDR1 SGHRS and CDR2 YFSETQ. The CDR3 protein is CASSLEGAQYF. The CDR3 DNA sequence: TGCGCCAGCAGCTTAGAAGGGGCGCAGTACTTC.

This chain links TRBV27 with TRBJ2-2; unclear D gene. The CDR3 is 13 amino acids. In germline, CDR1 is MNHEY, CDR2 SMNVEV (reference sequence). Trimming shortened V by 2 bases and J by 5 bases, and 6 bases separated the two germline ends. The CDR3 DNA reads TGTGCCAGCAGTTTAGTGGGGACCGGGGAGCTGTTTTTT. Translated: CASSLVGTGELFF.

V and J are TRBV19 and TRBJ1-1; TRBD1 matches at 7 bases. From germline, CDR1 is LNHDA and CDR2 SQIVND (reference sequence). With V trimmed by 5 bases and J by 11 bases, 11 bases remained unmatched. This CDR3 region has 13 residues. As DNA, the CDR3 is TGTGCCAGTAGTCCCAGTAGGGGGCTTCATGCTTTCTTT. Protein sequence: CASSPSRGLHAFF. The whole variable domain, remainder taken from reference TRBV19 and TRBJ1-1, is DGGITQSPKYLFRKEGQNVTLSCEQNLNHDAMYWYRQDPGQGLRLIYYSQIVNDFQKGDIAEGYSVSREKKESFPLTVTSAQKNPTAFYLCASSPSRGLHAFFGQGTRLTVV.

This clonotype has just a few counts. The rearrangement joins TRBV19 to TRBJ1-2; D call uncertain. Germline V CDR1 and CDR2: LNHDA, SQIVND (reference sequence). V was shortened by 7 bases and J by 8 bases, with 11 bases between the two germline ends. This CDR3 has 11 amino acids. DNA for the CDR3: TGTGCCAGTATCGGTTCTGGCGGCTACACCTTC. Translating it yields CASIGSGGYTF. Full variable domain (missing parts from reference TRBV19 and TRBJ1-2): DGGITQSPKYLFRKEGQNVTLSCEQNLNHDAMYWYRQDPGQGLRLIYYSQIVNDFQKGDIAEGYSVSREKKESFPLTVTSAQKNPTAFYLCASIGSGGYTFGSGTRLTVV.

This sequence joins TRBV19 and TRBJ1-2; 7 positions match TRBD1. Trimming took 7 bases from V and 3 from J; bases not matched to a gene: 2. The CDR3 is made up of 12 amino acids. Germline-derived CDR1 and CDR2 are LNHDA and SQIVND (reference sequence). CDR3 sequence reads: CASMGTDYGYTF. The CDR3 DNA sequence: TGTGCCAGTATGGGGACAGACTATGGCTACACCTTC.

In this sample, this clonotype turned up a few times. The genes are TRBV19 and TRBJ2-1, with a weak D call TRBD2 (5 bases). Germline V CDR1 and CDR2: LNHDA, SQIVND (reference sequence). CDR3 length: 10 amino acids. V lost 8 bases and J 6 bases, leaving 5 bases between the germline ends. The CDR3 protein is CASGGNEQFF. DNA for the CDR3: TGTGCCAGTGGAGGCAATGAGCAGTTCTTC.

This clonotype came up a few times. In DNA, the CDR3 is TGCGCCAGACAGGGCCCTAGCTCTGGGGCCAACGTCCTGACTTTC. As protein: CARQGPSSGANVLTF. The rearrangement links TRBV10-1 to TRBJ2-6, with D possibly being TRBD1 (6 bases). The ends were cut back, 9 bases at V and 0 bases at J, with 12 bases in the middle. Germline V gives CDR1 WNHNN, CDR2 SYGVQD (reference sequence). This CDR3 spans 15 amino acids.

V is TRBV6-4 and J is TRBJ2-1; D remains ambiguous. Trimming pared 5 bases from V and 7 bases from J, leaving 15 bases between. CDR1 is MRHNA, CDR2 SNTAGT, per germline. CDR3 length: 14 amino acids. The CDR3 DNA sequence: TGTGCCAGCAGTCCGGATGGGGTGATGAATGAGCAGTTCTTC. It encodes CASSPDGVMNEQFF.

This clonotype was observed a handful of times. The CDR3 DNA reads as TGTGCCAGCAGTGTCCAACATACTGCCGGGGAAGCTTTCTTT. Amino acid sequence: CASSVQHTAGEAFF. V is TRBV6-1 and J is TRBJ1-1; no reliable D call. Germline V gene lookup returns CDR1 MNHNS and CDR2 SASEGT. V lost 4 bases and J 8 bases, leaving 17 bases between the germline ends. The CDR3 has 14 residues.

The chain has TRBV23-1 and TRBJ1-2, with 8 bases that match TRBD1. TRBV23-1 is an open reading frame, and its role is uncertain. This CDR3 is 15 amino acids long. V shed 3 bases and J 4 bases; nucleotides not matched to a gene: 7. The CDR3 reads CASSHRGRSGYGYTF. In DNA form, the CDR3 reads TGCGCCAGCAGTCACAGGGGGCGGTCAGGCTATGGCTACACCTTC.

V gene TRBV7-6 combines with J gene TRBJ1-2; D call uncertain. CDR3 size: 13 residues. From germline, CDR1 is SGHVS and CDR2 FNYEAQ. V gave up 1 base and J gave up 2 bases, with 5 bases separating them. The CDR3, as DNA: TGTGCCAGCAGCTTAGATGAGAACTATGGCTACACCTTC. Protein product: CASSLDENYGYTF.

This clonotype was counted a few times. This sequence joins TRBV12-3 or TRBV12-4 and TRBJ1-1; 8 bases match TRBD1. This CDR3 region has 13 residues. V trimming: 5 bases; J trimming: 3 bases; junction bases outside the gene matches: 2. The CDR3 is CASSTGGDTEAFF. Written as DNA, the CDR3 is TGTGCCAGCAGTACAGGGGGAGACACTGAAGCTTTCTTT.

This clonotype came up a few times. The chain couples TRBV7-3 to TRBJ1-2; D not resolved. The CDR3 is made up of 13 amino acids. With 2 bases removed from V and 4 bases from J, the gap between germline ends came to 8 bases. The germline CDR1 and CDR2 sequences are SGHTA and FQGTGA. CDR3 region: CASSLGTAYGYTF. CDR3 nucleotides: TGTGCCAGCAGCTTAGGCACGGCCTATGGCTACACCTTC. The whole variable domain, remainder taken from reference TRBV7-3 and TRBJ1-2, is GAGVSQTPSNKVTEKGKYVELRCDPISGHTALYWYRQSLGQGPEFLIYFQGTGAADDSGLPNDRFFAVRPEGSVSTLKIQRTERGDSAVYLCASSLGTAYGYTFGSGTRLTVV.

There are a few counts of this clonotype. An end of the junction does not agree with germline; a read error may underlie this. The chain is built from TRBV7-7 and TRBJ2-7; TRBD2 matches 15 bases. Germline V gene lookup returns CDR1 SSHAT and CDR2 FNYEAQ (reference sequence). The CDR3 has 15 residues. CDR3 in DNA: TGTGCTAGCAGCTTGGGACTAGCGGGGGGCCACGAGCAGTACTTC. This sequence encodes CASSLGLAGGHEQYF.

This clonotype was detected a few times. The J gene is TRBJ2-7, the V gene TRBV6-1, with 8 nucleotides matching TRBD2. The CDR3 has 13 amino acids. Per germline, CDR1 MNHNS and CDR2 SASEGT. Germline trimming cut 7 bases from V and 2 bases from J; bases unmatched to any gene: 4. The CDR3 loop is CASTVAGTYEQYF. CDR3 in DNA: TGTGCCAGCACCGTAGCGGGAACCTACGAGCAGTACTTC.

This rearrangement joins TRBV6-4 to TRBJ1-5; 7 nucleotides align to TRBD1. Per the germline V gene, CDR1 is MRHNA and CDR2 is SNTAGT. V was pared by 5 bases and J by 2 bases, with 3 bases of the junction left unmatched. The CDR3 is 14 residues long. The CDR3 bases are TGTGCCAGCAGTAATCAGGGGGGCAATCAGCCCCAGCATTTT. Protein product: CASSNQGGNQPQHF.

By proportion, this clonotype is medium-sized. The chain recombines TRBV5-4 with TRBJ2-7; D may be TRBD1 (6 bases). V was trimmed by 4 bases and J by 3 bases, leaving 17 bases between them. The CDR3 has 15 amino acids. From germline, CDR1 is SGHNT and CDR2 YYREEE (reference sequence). CDR3 region: CASSPHGQRGYEQYF. CDR3 bases: TGTGCCAGCAGCCCCCACGGACAGCGTGGCTACGAGCAGTACTTC.

This clonotype has just a few counts. The gene calls are TRBV5-1 and TRBJ2-5; no reliable D call. The ends were cut back, 0 bases at V and 5 bases at J, with 8 bases in the middle. The CDR3 consists of 13 residues. From germline, CDR1 is SGHRS and CDR2 YFSETQ. CDR3 DNA: TGCGCCAGCAGCTTGGAAGGCGTGGAGACCCAGTACTTC. Translation: CASSLEGVETQYF.

This clonotype was detected a few times. The rearrangement joins TRBV27 to TRBJ1-5; D gene unclear. Germline V gives CDR1 MNHEY, CDR2 SMNVEV (reference sequence). V was clipped by 6 bases and J by 8 bases, with 26 bases between them. The CDR3 contains 17 residues. The CDR3 reads CASRRLVGPTIEEPQHF. As DNA, the CDR3 is TGTGCCAGCAGACGTTTAGTGGGTCCGACTATCGAAGAGCCCCAGCATTTT.

The sample holds a few counts of this clonotype. This chain connects TRBV15 to TRBJ2-7, with 8 nucleotides matching TRBD2. V was clipped by 0 bases and J by 2 bases; unmatched bases: 9. Germline V gene data show CDR1 as LNHNV and CDR2 as YYDKDF (reference sequence). This CDR3 has 17 amino acids. This CDR3 reads CATSRDPWREEPYEQYF. CDR3 nucleotides: TGTGCCACCAGCAGAGACCCCTGGCGGGAGGAACCCTACGAGCAGTACTTC.

The genes are TRBV20-1 and TRBJ2-3, with 9 nucleotides matching TRBD2. From germline, CDR1 is DFQATT and CDR2 SNEGSKA (reference sequence). V trimming: 0 bases; J trimming: 2 bases; junction bases outside the gene matches: 6. The CDR3 totals 16 residues. The CDR3 is CSARDAVAGDTDTQYF. CDR3 DNA sequence: TGCAGTGCTAGAGATGCGGTAGCGGGGGACACAGATACGCAGTATTTT.

This chain connects TRBV12-3 or TRBV12-4 to TRBJ2-3; D ambiguous. The ends were cut back, 10 bases at V and 0 bases at J, with 11 bases in the middle. This CDR3 region has 13 residues. CDR3 DNA: TGTGCCACGGGCGGTTCTAGCACAGATACGCAGTATTTT. This sequence encodes CATGGSSTDTQYF.

This clonotype is medium-sized within its sample. V gene TRBV20-1 combines with J gene TRBJ1-2; D perhaps matches TRBD1 (5 bases). Germline values: CDR1 DFQATT, CDR2 SNEGSKA (reference sequence). With 7 bases removed from V and 6 bases from J, the gap between germline ends came to 15 bases. This CDR3 comprises 12 residues. The CDR3 here is CSGSTGLDGYTF. Here the CDR3 DNA reads TGCAGTGGTAGTACGGGGCTGGATGGCTACACCTTC.

The chain recombines TRBV5-1 with TRBJ2-3; 7 bases fit TRBD2. The CDR3 extends over 16 amino acids. Trimming removed 4 bases from V and 0 bases from J; junction bases left unmatched: 8. Germline CDR1 reads SGHRS; CDR2 reads YFSETQ. The CDR3 DNA follows: TGCGCCAGCAGCGCCGGTCTAGCGGCTAGCACAGATACGCAGTATTTT. Its translation: CASSAGLAASTDTQYF.

By share of the sample, this clonotype is medium-sized. J is TRBJ2-3 and V is TRBV20-1; D uncertain. The CDR3 consists of 12 residues. Trimming removed 1 base at V and 4 bases at J, with 6 bases between. CDR1 and CDR2 from the germline V gene are DFQATT and SNEGSKA (reference sequence). CDR3 residues: CSARVGSDTQYF. The CDR3 DNA is TGCAGTGCTAGAGTCGGTTCAGATACGCAGTATTTT.

Sample share makes this clonotype medium-sized. This chain links TRBV15 with TRBJ1-5; possibly TRBD1 for D (6 bases). Deletions cut 0 bases from V and 3 bases from J, with 12 bases between. Per germline, CDR1 LNHNV and CDR2 YYDKDF (reference sequence). This CDR3 region has 16 residues. The CDR3 is CATSRDLGADNQPQHF. The CDR3 nucleotides read TGTGCCACCAGCAGAGATTTGGGGGCAGACAATCAGCCCCAGCATTTT.

This clonotype has more than one count but fewer than ten. V and J are TRBV30 and TRBJ1-1; D unclear. Germline lookup yields CDR1 GTSNPN and CDR2 SVGIG (reference sequence). The CDR3 is 12 residues long. With 0 bases removed from V and 4 bases from J, the gap between germline ends came to 6 bases. The DNA for the CDR3 is TGTGCCTGGAGTGTACGCGGCACTGAAGCTTTCTTT. As protein: CAWSVRGTEAFF. Together with reference TRBV30 and TRBJ1-1, the CDR3 gives the full variable domain: SQTIHQWPATLVQPVGSPLSLECTVEGTSNPNLYWYRQAAGRGLQLLFYSVGIGQISSEVPQNLSASRPQDRQFILSSKKLLLSDSGFYLCAWSVRGTEAFFGQGTRLTVV.

V is TRBV2 and J is TRBJ2-3, with no clear D. The CDR3 is made up of 13 amino acids. V was shortened by 3 bases and J by 2 bases, with 6 bases between the two germline ends. Germline V gene data show CDR1 as SNHLY and CDR2 as FYNNEI. The CDR3 loop is CASSESFTDTQYF. DNA for the CDR3: TGTGCCAGCAGTGAGAGTTTCACAGATACGCAGTATTTT.